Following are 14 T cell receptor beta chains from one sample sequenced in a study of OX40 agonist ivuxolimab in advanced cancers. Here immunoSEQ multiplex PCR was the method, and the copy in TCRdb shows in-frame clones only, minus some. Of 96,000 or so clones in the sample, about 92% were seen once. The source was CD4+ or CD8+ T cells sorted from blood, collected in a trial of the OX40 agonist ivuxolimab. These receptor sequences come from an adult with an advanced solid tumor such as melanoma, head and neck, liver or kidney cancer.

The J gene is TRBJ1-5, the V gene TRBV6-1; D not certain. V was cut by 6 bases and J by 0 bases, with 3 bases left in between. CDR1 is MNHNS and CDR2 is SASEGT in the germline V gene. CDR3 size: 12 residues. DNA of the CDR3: TGTGCCAGCAGGGATAGCAATCAGCCCCAGCATTTT. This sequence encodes CASRDSNQPQHF.

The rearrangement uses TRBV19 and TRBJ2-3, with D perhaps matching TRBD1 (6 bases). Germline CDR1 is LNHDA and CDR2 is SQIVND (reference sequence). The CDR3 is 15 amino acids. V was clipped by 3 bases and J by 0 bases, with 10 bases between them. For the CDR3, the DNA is TGTGCCAGTAGTATGCCAGGGGTCAGCACAGATACGCAGTATTTT. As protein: CASSMPGVSTDTQYF.

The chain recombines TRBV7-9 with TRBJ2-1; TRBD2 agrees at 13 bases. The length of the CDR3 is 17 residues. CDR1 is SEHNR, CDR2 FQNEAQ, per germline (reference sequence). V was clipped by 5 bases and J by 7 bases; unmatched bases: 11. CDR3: CASSPGLAGVLRNEQFF. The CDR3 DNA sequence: TGTGCCAGCAGCCCAGGACTAGCGGGAGTTTTAAGGAATGAGCAGTTCTTC.

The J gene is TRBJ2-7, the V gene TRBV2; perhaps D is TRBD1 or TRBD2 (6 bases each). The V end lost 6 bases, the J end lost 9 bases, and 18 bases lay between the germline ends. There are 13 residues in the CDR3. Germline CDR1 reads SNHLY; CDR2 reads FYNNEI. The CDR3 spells CASSQGGLTAQYF. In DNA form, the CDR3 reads TGTGCCAGCAGCCAAGGGGGACTGACGGCGCAGTACTTC.

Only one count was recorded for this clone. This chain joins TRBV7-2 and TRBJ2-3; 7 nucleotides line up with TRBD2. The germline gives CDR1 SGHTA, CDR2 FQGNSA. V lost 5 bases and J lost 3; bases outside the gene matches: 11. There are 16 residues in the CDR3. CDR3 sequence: CASSGEAGVGTDTQYF. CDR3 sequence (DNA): TGTGCCAGCAGCGGGGAGGCGGGAGTAGGTACAGATACGCAGTATTTT.

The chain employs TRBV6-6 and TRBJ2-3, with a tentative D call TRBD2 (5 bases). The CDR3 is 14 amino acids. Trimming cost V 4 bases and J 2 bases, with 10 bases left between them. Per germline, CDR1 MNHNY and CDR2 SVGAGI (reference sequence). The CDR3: CASSSDWNTDTQYF. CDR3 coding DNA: TGTGCCAGCAGTTCGGACTGGAACACAGATACGCAGTATTTT.

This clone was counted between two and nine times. CDR3: CASRSGDGYTF. CDR3 sequence (DNA): TGTGCCAGTAGATCCGGGGACGGCTACACCTTC. The chain joins TRBV19 to TRBJ1-2; perhaps TRBD1 as D (5 bases). Trimming cost V 6 bases and J 8 bases, with 10 bases left between them. The CDR3 totals 11 residues. CDR1 and CDR2 from the germline V gene are LNHDA and SQIVND (reference sequence). The variable domain in full, with the rest retrieved from reference TRBV19 and TRBJ1-2, is DGGITQSPKYLFRKEGQNVTLSCEQNLNHDAMYWYRQDPGQGLRLIYYSQIVNDFQKGDIAEGYSVSREKKESFPLTVTSAQKNPTAFYLCASRSGDGYTFGSGTRLTVV.

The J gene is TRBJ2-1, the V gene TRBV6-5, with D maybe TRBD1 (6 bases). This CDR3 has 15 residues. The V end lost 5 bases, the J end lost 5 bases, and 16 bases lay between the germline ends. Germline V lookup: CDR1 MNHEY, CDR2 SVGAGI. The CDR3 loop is CASSPRLGGNNEQFF. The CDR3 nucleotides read TGTGCCAGCAGTCCCCGTCTAGGGGGAAACAATGAGCAGTTCTTC.

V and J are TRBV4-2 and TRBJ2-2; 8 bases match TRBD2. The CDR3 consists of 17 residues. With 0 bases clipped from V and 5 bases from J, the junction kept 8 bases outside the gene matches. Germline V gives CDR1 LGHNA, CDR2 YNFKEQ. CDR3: CASSQDEQAGATGELFF. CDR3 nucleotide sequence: TGTGCCAGCAGCCAAGACGAACAAGCGGGAGCTACCGGGGAGCTGTTTTTT.

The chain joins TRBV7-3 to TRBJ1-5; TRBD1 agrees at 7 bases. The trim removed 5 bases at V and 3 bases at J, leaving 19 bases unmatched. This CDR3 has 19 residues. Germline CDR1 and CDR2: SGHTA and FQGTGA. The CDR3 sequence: CASSPNPAYRQGINQPQHF. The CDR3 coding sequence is TGTGCCAGCAGCCCGAATCCCGCATACAGACAGGGAATCAATCAGCCCCAGCATTTT.

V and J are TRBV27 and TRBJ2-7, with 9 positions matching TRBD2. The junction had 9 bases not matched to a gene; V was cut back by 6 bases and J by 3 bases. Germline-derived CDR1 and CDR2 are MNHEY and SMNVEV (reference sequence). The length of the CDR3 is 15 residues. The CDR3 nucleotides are TGTGCCAGCAGAATTAGCGGGAGCCCCTACTACGAGCAGTACTTC. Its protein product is CASRISGSPYYEQYF.

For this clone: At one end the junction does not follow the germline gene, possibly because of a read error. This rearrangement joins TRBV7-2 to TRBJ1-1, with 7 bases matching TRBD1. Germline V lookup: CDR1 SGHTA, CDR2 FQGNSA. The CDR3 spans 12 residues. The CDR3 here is CASSRGQAPNPF. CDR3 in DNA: TGTGCCAGCAGCCGCGGACAGGCCCCTAACCCATTT.

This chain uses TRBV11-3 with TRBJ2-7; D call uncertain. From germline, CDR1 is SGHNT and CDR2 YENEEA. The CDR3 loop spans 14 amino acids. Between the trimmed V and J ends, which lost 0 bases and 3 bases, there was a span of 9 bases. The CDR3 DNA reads TGTGCCAGCAGCTTAGATCCCCGAAGCTACGAGCAGTACTTC. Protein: CASSLDPRSYEQYF.

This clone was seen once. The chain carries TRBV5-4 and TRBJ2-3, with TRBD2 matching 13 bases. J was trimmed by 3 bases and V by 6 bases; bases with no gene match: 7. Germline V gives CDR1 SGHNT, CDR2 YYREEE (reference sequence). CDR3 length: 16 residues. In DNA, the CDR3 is TGTGCCAGCACTAAAGGGGGACTAGCGGGAACAGATACGCAGTATTTT. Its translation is CASTKGGLAGTDTQYF.